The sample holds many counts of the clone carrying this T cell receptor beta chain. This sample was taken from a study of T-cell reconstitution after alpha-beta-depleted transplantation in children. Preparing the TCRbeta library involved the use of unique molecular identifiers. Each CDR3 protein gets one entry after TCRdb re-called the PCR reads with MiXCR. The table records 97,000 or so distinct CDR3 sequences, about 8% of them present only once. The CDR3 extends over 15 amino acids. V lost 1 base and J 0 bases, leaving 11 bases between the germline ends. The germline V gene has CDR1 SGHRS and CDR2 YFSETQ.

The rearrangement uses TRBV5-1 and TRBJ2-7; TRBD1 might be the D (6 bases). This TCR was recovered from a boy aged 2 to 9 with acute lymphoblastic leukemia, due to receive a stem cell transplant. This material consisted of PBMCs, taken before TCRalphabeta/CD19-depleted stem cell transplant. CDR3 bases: TGCGCCAGCAGCTTGTTGTGGGACACCTCCTACGAGCAGTACTTC. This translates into CASSLLWDTSYEQYF.